This TCR beta chain is drawn from a study of cytomegalovirus exposure and HLA in healthy donors. V trimming: 5 bases; J trimming: 1 base; junction bases outside the gene matches: 4. Per the germline V gene, CDR1 is SGHVS and CDR2 is FNYEAQ. The CDR3 length is 14 residues. The PCR employed 60 Vbeta primers together with 13 Jbeta primers. TCRdb's table, derived via immunoSEQ multiplex PCR, lists solely in-frame clones and lacks some. The sample has 150,000 to 200,000 clones, roughly 80% seen once; the top ten hold over 2.5%. Sequenced input: PBMCs. The chain has TRBV7-6 and TRBJ1-1, with 7 bases fitting TRBD1. The receptor was derived from a female donor in good health and CMV-seronegative. CDR3 in amino acids: CASSRRTGNTEAFF. In DNA, the CDR3 is TGTGCCAGCAGCCGTCGGACAGGGAACACTGAAGCTTTCTTT.